This T cell receptor beta chain was documented in a study of blood T cell repertoires in COVID-19. Study as a whole: Material from acute and convalescent COVID-19 was sourced from the United States, Italy and Spain. PBMCs, B-cell-depleted T cells, or T cells provided the cDNA or gDNA that made up the material.

This table comes from immunoSEQ multiplex PCR, and its TCRdb copy is limited to in-frame clones, with some not included. This sample has about 370,000 clones, with approximately 92% found just once. Participants' own reports of clinical history determined their cohort assignment. Per germline, CDR1 SGHTS and CDR2 YDEGEE. This CDR3 spans 15 amino acids. V lost 2 bases and J 9 bases, leaving 18 bases between the germline ends. The sequence was obtained from a man younger than 35 who had recovered from COVID-19. This chain uses TRBV5-8 with TRBJ1-5; possibly TRBD1 for D (5 bases). The sequenced material came from PBMCs or T cells enriched from blood (not recorded which). CDR3 loop: CASSLSTGTQWPQHF. The CDR3 bases are TGTGCCAGCAGCTTATCGACCGGGACTCAATGGCCCCAGCATTTT. The whole variable domain, remainder taken from reference TRBV5-8 and TRBJ1-5, is EAGVTQSPTHLIKTRGQQATLRCSPISGHTSVYWYQQALGLGLQFLLWYDEGEERNRGNFPPRFSGRQFPNYSSELNVNALELEDSALYLCASSLSTGTQWPQHFGDGTRLSIL.